Below, one T cell receptor (beta chain) is given with its context. Antigen: not known. In each sample, at least 7 million PBMCs were isolated. This sample stems from a study of blood T cells in healthy people across ages. Study-wide background: Capturing about one barcoded beta molecule per two T cells was achieved by template switching. Points from the study as a whole: Roughly linearly, TCR beta diversity per million T cells fell as age increased. Long-lived and aged donors differed, with more naive CD4+ cells and higher diversity in the long-lived.

V dropped 8 bases and J dropped 0 bases, with 5 bases sitting between them. Germline assignment: CDR1 KGHSH and CDR2 LQKENI. CDR3 length equals 13 residues. Primed by a sample-barcoded 5' primer and a J-beta primer mix, a second PCR proceeded for roughly 6 to 12 cycles. TCRdb reprocessed the 5' RACE reads via MiXCR and lists one record per CDR3 protein. The repertoire holds fewer than 700,000 distinct CDR3 sequences, with less than 60% as singletons. This clonotype was sampled from a man older than 75 in good health. Input material: blood. The gene calls are TRBV18 and TRBJ2-6; D ambiguous. CDR3: CASVSSGANVLTF. The CDR3, as DNA: TGTGCCAGCGTTAGCTCTGGGGCCAACGTCCTGACTTTC.